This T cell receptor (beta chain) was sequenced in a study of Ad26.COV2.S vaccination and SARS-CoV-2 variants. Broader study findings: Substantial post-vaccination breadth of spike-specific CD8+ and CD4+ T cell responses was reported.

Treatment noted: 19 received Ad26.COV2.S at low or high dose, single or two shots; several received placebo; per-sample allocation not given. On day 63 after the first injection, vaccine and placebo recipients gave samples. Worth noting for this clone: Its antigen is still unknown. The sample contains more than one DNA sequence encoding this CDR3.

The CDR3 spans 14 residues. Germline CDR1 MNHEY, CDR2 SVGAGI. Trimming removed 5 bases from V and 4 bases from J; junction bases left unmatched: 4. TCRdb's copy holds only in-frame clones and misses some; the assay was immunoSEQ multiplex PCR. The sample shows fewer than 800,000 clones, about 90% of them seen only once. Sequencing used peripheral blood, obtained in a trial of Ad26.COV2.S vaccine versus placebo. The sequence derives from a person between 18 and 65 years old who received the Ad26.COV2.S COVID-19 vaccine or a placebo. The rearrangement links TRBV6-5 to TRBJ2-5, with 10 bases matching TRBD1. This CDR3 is CASSLDRGRETQYF. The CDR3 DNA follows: TGTGCCAGCAGTCTAGACAGGGGGCGAGAGACCCAGTACTTC.